Shown below are 21 T cell receptor beta chains from a single sample sequenced in a study of OX40 agonist ivuxolimab in advanced cancers. Profiling relied on immunoSEQ multiplex PCR, and the TCRdb table lists in-frame clones only, not all of them. The sample holds 90,000 or so clones, 90% to 95% seen once. Sample: CD4+ or CD8+ T cells sorted from blood, taken in a trial of the OX40 agonist ivuxolimab. The receptors come from an adult with an advanced solid tumor such as melanoma, head and neck, liver or kidney cancer.

V usage is TRBV5-1 and J usage is TRBJ2-3, with 10 bases identical to TRBD2. The junction had 4 bases not matched to a gene; V was cut back by 3 bases and J by 0 bases. The CDR3 covers 16 residues. Germline assignment: CDR1 SGHRS and CDR2 YFSETQ. The CDR3 loop reads CASSSGLAASTDTQYF. The DNA for the CDR3 is TGCGCCAGCAGCTCTGGACTAGCGGCTAGCACAGATACGCAGTATTTT.

The chain links TRBV10-3 to TRBJ2-7; D gene ambiguous. There are 13 residues in the CDR3. Germline V lookup: CDR1 ENHRY, CDR2 SYGVKD. V was trimmed by 6 bases and J by 3 bases, leaving 12 bases between them. The CDR3 bases are TGTGCCATCAGCGGGCTGGAAAACTACGAGCAGTACTTC. Its translation is CAISGLENYEQYF.

The table lists this clone with a few counts. This chain uses TRBV7-2 with TRBJ2-3; D is perhaps TRBD2 (5 bases). V dropped 3 bases and J dropped 0 bases, with 10 bases sitting between them. From germline, CDR1 is SGHTA and CDR2 FQGNSA. The length of the CDR3 is 15 residues. CDR3 loop: CASSLGGRSTDTQYF. In DNA, the CDR3 is TGTGCCAGCAGCTTGGGCGGGCGCAGCACAGATACGCAGTATTTT.

The V gene is TRBV6-5, the J gene TRBJ1-2; 9 nucleotides align to TRBD1. This CDR3 is built from 13 residues. Germline V gene data show CDR1 as MNHEY and CDR2 as SVGAGI. V trimming: 5 bases; J trimming: 8 bases; junction bases outside the gene matches: 6. CDR3 sequence (DNA): TGTGCCAGCAGTACAGGGGGCGCTAGGGGCTACACCTTC. This translates into CASSTGGARGYTF.

This clone showed up just once. The chain recombines TRBV5-4 with TRBJ2-5; a weak D match, TRBD2 (5 bases). CDR1 is SGHNT and CDR2 is YYREEE in the germline V gene (reference sequence). The CDR3 runs 15 residues. V gave up 4 bases and J gave up 1 base, with 14 bases separating them. The CDR3 region is CASSLRTGTQETQYF. The CDR3 bases are TGTGCCAGCAGCCTCCGAACGGGAACCCAAGAGACCCAGTACTTC.

As regards this clone: Other DNA sequences in this sample translate to the same CDR3. The chain has TRBV7-9 and TRBJ2-5; D might be TRBD1 (6 bases). The CDR3 contains 14 residues. CDR1 and CDR2 from the germline V gene are SEHNR and FQNEAQ (reference sequence). The germline V and J ends were trimmed by 1 base and 4 bases, with 10 bases remaining between them. The CDR3 DNA follows: TGTGCCAGCAGCTTAGGGCTAGGGGGAGAGACCCAGTACTTC. Amino acids: CASSLGLGGETQYF.

This chain uses TRBV4-1 with TRBJ1-4; unclear D gene. Germline V gives CDR1 MGHRA, CDR2 YSYEKL. The CDR3 contains 14 residues. V was pared by 1 base and J by 0 bases, with 3 bases between. Here the CDR3 DNA reads TGCGCCAGCAGCCAAGGCGCAACTAATGAAAAACTGTTTTTT. Its protein product is CASSQGATNEKLFF.

This clone was detected only once. V usage is TRBV11-3 and J usage is TRBJ2-7; 8 nucleotides agree with TRBD1. The CDR3 contains 13 residues. The trim removed 3 bases at V and 7 bases at J, leaving 5 bases unmatched. CDR1 and CDR2 (germline): SGHNT, YENEEA. Here the CDR3 DNA reads TGTGCCAGCAGCTTGGGACAGGACGGGGAGCAGTACTTC. Protein product: CASSLGQDGEQYF.

This chain uses TRBV5-1 with TRBJ2-5; no firm D call. The V gene's germline CDR1 is SGHRS and CDR2 YFSETQ. The germline V and J ends were trimmed by 4 bases and 2 bases, with 9 bases remaining between them. This CDR3 region has 13 residues. Written as DNA, the CDR3 is TGCGCCAGCAGCCTGGGTACACAAGAGACCCAGTACTTC. Translation: CASSLGTQETQYF.

The rearrangement links TRBV29-1 to TRBJ2-7, with 8 bases aligning to TRBD2. Germline CDR1 and CDR2: SQVTM and ANQGSEA. There are 14 residues in the CDR3. V shed 7 bases and J 2 bases; nucleotides not matched to a gene: 10. This chain's CDR3 is CSAILAEGPYEQYF. Written as DNA, the CDR3 is TGCAGCGCCATACTAGCGGAGGGCCCCTACGAGCAGTACTTC.

J is TRBJ1-2 and V is TRBV28; TRBD1 agrees at 9 bases. The germline V gene encodes CDR1 MDHEN and CDR2 SYDVKM. V trimming: 4 bases; J trimming: 2 bases; junction bases outside the gene matches: 8. The CDR3 runs to 16 residues. The CDR3 sequence is CASSSPPGQGNYGYTF. The CDR3 DNA reads TGTGCCAGCAGTTCGCCCCCCGGACAGGGGAACTATGGCTACACCTTC.

This clone was counted once. The J gene is TRBJ1-2, the V gene TRBV6-5; unclear D gene. Per the germline V gene, CDR1 is MNHEY and CDR2 is SVGAGI. CDR3 length: 14 amino acids. V lost 6 bases and J lost 2, with 13 bases in between. The CDR3 DNA sequence: TGTGCCAGCAGGTCGGGCCCTACAAACTATGGCTACACCTTC. Translating it yields CASRSGPTNYGYTF.

V usage is TRBV6-1 and J usage is TRBJ2-2, with TRBD1 matching 9 bases. CDR1 and CDR2 from the germline V gene are MNHNS and SASEGT. J was trimmed by 6 bases and V by 0 bases; bases with no gene match: 5. The CDR3 length is 16 residues. In DNA form, the CDR3 reads TGTGCCAGCAGTGAAGCACCGACAGGGGGGGCCGGGGAGCTGTTTTTT. Its translation is CASSEAPTGGAGELFF.

This sequence joins TRBV11-2 and TRBJ1-1; no definite D call. The CDR3 has 15 amino acids. Trimming cost V 1 base and J 5 bases, with 14 bases left between them. Germline V gene lookup returns CDR1 SGHAT and CDR2 FQNNGV. The CDR3 sequence: CASSLVRSTVTEAFF. CDR3 bases: TGTGCCAGCAGCTTAGTTCGGAGTACTGTGACTGAAGCTTTCTTT. Full variable domain (remainder filled in from reference TRBV11-2 and TRBJ1-1): EAGVAQSPRYKIIEKRQSVAFWCNPISGHATLYWYQQILGQGPKLLIQFQNNGVVDDSQLPKDRFSAERLKGVDSTLKIQPAKLEDSAVYLCASSLVRSTVTEAFFGQGTRLTVV.

The rearrangement joins TRBV10-3 to TRBJ1-5, with 9 bases aligning to TRBD1. CDR1 and CDR2 from the germline V gene are ENHRY and SYGVKD. The CDR3 sequence is 15 residues long. Unmatched junction bases numbered 4, after V lost 2 bases and J lost 5 bases. The CDR3 sequence is CAISETRQGDQPQHF. CDR3 DNA sequence: TGTGCCATCAGTGAGACACGACAGGGGGATCAGCCCCAGCATTTT.

As to this clone: One end of the junction varies from germline; a read error may be responsible. This chain links TRBV7-7 with TRBJ2-5; the D gene is possibly TRBD2 (6 bases). Per germline, CDR1 SSHAT and CDR2 FNYEAQ (reference sequence). The CDR3 loop spans 13 amino acids. The CDR3 DNA sequence: TGTGCTAGCAGCGCGGGGTACCAAGAGACCCAGTACTTC. It is translated as CASSAGYQETQYF. Drawing the rest from reference TRBV7-7 and TRBJ2-5, the complete variable domain is GAGVSQSPRYKVTKRGQDVTLRCDPISSHATLYWYQQALGQGPEFLTYFNYEAQPDKSGLPSDRFSAERPEGSISTLTIQRTEQRDSAMYRCASSAGYQETQYFGPGTRLLVL.

The genes are TRBV30 and TRBJ2-7, with 9 positions matching TRBD2. The CDR3 length is 16 residues. Germline V gives CDR1 GTSNPN, CDR2 SVGIG (reference sequence). The V and J ends lost 1 base and 0 bases, in that order; junction bases with no gene match: 7. The CDR3: CAWSGQLAGSSYEQYF. The CDR3 nucleotides read TGTGCCTGGAGTGGCCAACTAGCGGGCTCCTCCTACGAGCAGTACTTC.

This chain connects TRBV9 to TRBJ1-5, with 10 bases identical to TRBD1. The CDR3 totals 16 residues. In germline, CDR1 is SGDLS, CDR2 YYNGEE. The junction had 5 bases not matched to a gene; V was cut back by 3 bases and J by 2 bases. This CDR3 reads CASSATGGLGNQPQHF. CDR3 DNA sequence: TGTGCCAGCAGCGCGACAGGGGGCTTGGGCAATCAGCCCCAGCATTTT. Based on the CDR3 plus reference TRBV9 and TRBJ1-5, the full variable domain is DSGVTQTPKHLITATGQRVTLRCSPRSGDLSVYWYQQSLDQGLQFLIQYYNGEERAKGNILERFSAQQFPDLHSELNLSSLELGDSALYFCASSATGGLGNQPQHFGDGTRLSIL.

In its sample, this clone was seen once. CDR3 sequence (DNA): TGTGCCAGCAGCCTCGGACAGGGCTACGAGCAGTACTTC. It is translated as CASSLGQGYEQYF. The gene calls are TRBV28 and TRBJ2-7; 8 nucleotides agree with TRBD1. After removal of 6 bases from V and 3 bases from J, the junction contained 4 bases not matched to a gene. The CDR3 is 13 amino acids. The germline gives CDR1 MDHEN, CDR2 SYDVKM.

The chain is built from TRBV7-2 and TRBJ2-7, with unresolved D. This CDR3 has 14 amino acids. V was cut by 5 bases and J by 2 bases, with 13 bases left in between. Germline V gene lookup returns CDR1 SGHTA and CDR2 FQGNSA. CDR3 nucleotides: TGTGCCAGCAGCCCAGGAGCGCCTCCCTACGAGCAGTACTTC. This codes for CASSPGAPPYEQYF.

V usage is TRBV19 and J usage is TRBJ2-5, with TRBD2 identical over 8 bases. Germline-derived CDR1 and CDR2 are LNHDA and SQIVND (reference sequence). J gave up 4 bases and V 5 bases, and 9 bases lay outside the gene matches. This CDR3 has 15 amino acids. This chain's CDR3 is CASSSASGRGETQYF. CDR3 nucleotide sequence: TGTGCCAGTAGTTCGGCGAGCGGGAGAGGAGAGACCCAGTACTTC.